These 16 T cell receptor beta chains came from one sample sequenced in a study of blood T cell repertoires in COVID-19. Here immunoSEQ multiplex PCR was the method, and the copy in TCRdb shows in-frame clones only, minus some. The sample shows approximately 89,000 clones, just under 85% of them seen only once. Source material: peripheral blood. The source is a woman aged 70-85 years with active or convalescent COVID-19.

CDR3 DNA sequence: TGTGCCAGTAGTATCAGGGGTGGCACCGGGGAGCTGTTTTTT. It specifies CASSIRGGTGELFF. This chain connects TRBV19 to TRBJ2-2; D is perhaps TRBD1 (6 bases). The V end lost 3 bases, the J end lost 4 bases, and 9 bases lay between the germline ends. Germline loops: CDR1 LNHDA, CDR2 SQIVND (reference sequence). This CDR3 has 14 amino acids.

This rearrangement joins TRBV7-9 to TRBJ1-2; 11 nucleotides match TRBD1. V lost 0 bases to trimming and J lost 8 bases; unmatched junction nucleotides: 2. Germline-derived CDR1 and CDR2 are SEHNR and FQNEAQ (reference sequence). The CDR3 extends over 14 amino acids. The CDR3 region has the DNA TGTGCCAGCAGCTTAGCGGGACAGGGGGACGGCTACACCTTC. This gives the protein CASSLAGQGDGYTF.

This sequence joins TRBV18 and TRBJ2-5; maybe TRBD1 (5 bases). The CDR3 consists of 14 residues. Trimming removed 4 bases from V and 2 bases from J, with 11 bases in between. CDR1 and CDR2 from the germline V gene are KGHSH and LQKENI. The CDR3: CASSRMGQQETQYF. The CDR3 region has the DNA TGTGCCAGCTCACGGATGGGGCAGCAAGAGACCCAGTACTTC.

The CDR3 region is CASSPLRVNGGTTDTQYF. The CDR3 nucleotides read TGTGCCAGCAGCCCCCTCCGGGTTAACGGGGGGACCACAGATACGCAGTATTTT. This chain joins TRBV4-2 and TRBJ2-3, with 7 bases aligning to TRBD2. Germline CDR1 and CDR2: LGHNA and YNFKEQ. CDR3 length equals 18 residues. Germline trimming cut 4 bases from V and 2 bases from J; bases unmatched to any gene: 15.

The J gene is TRBJ1-1, the V gene TRBV6-1; TRBD1 is a possible D gene (5 bases). V shed 2 bases and J shed 0 bases, with 10 bases lying between them. Germline CDR1 MNHNS, CDR2 SASEGT. The CDR3 contains 15 residues. The CDR3 loop reads CASSEPGGMNTEAFF. The CDR3 coding sequence is TGTGCCAGCAGTGAACCCGGGGGGATGAACACTGAAGCTTTCTTT.

The chain uses TRBV6-2 or TRBV6-3 and TRBJ2-1; 11 bases match TRBD2. The V and J ends lost 2 bases and 0 bases, in that order; junction bases with no gene match: 15. The CDR3 totals 21 residues. Germline V gene lookup returns CDR1 MNHEY and CDR2 SVGEGT. In nucleotides, the CDR3 is TGTGCCAGCAGTTACAGGATGGTGGCTAGCGGGGGGCCGAGCTCCTACAATGAGCAGTTCTTC. It translates to CASSYRMVASGGPSSYNEQFF.

J is TRBJ1-2 and V is TRBV2, with a tentative D call TRBD1 (6 bases). The CDR3 has 13 residues. V lost 5 bases and J 8 bases, leaving 15 bases between the germline ends. Germline CDR1 and CDR2: SNHLY and FYNNEI. The CDR3 spells CASSPGGARGYTF. DNA for the CDR3: TGTGCCAGCAGTCCTGGGGGGGCGCGGGGCTACACCTTC.

The V gene is TRBV10-1, the J gene TRBJ2-3, with D tentatively TRBD2 (5 bases). The V end was cut by 0 bases, the J end by 2 bases, with 9 bases between. From germline, CDR1 is WNHNN and CDR2 SYGVQD (reference sequence). This CDR3 comprises 15 residues. The CDR3 region is CASSESRGYTDTQYF. The CDR3 DNA is TGCGCCAGCAGTGAGTCTCGCGGGTACACAGATACGCAGTATTTT.

This sequence joins TRBV19 and TRBJ2-2, with D maybe TRBD1 (6 bases). Germline CDR1 reads LNHDA; CDR2 reads SQIVND (reference sequence). This CDR3 is built from 15 residues. Trimming took 6 bases from V and 7 from J, leaving 18 bases between them. DNA for the CDR3: TGTGCCAGTAGCAGTTCAGGGGTTCGGGTCGGGGAGCTGTTTTTT. It is translated as CASSSSGVRVGELFF. The entire variable domain, with the rest obtained from reference TRBV19 and TRBJ2-2, is as follows: DGGITQSPKYLFRKEGQNVTLSCEQNLNHDAMYWYRQDPGQGLRLIYYSQIVNDFQKGDIAEGYSVSREKKESFPLTVTSAQKNPTAFYLCASSSSGVRVGELFFGEGSRLTVL.

This rearrangement joins TRBV6-2 or TRBV6-3 to TRBJ1-5; D is perhaps TRBD1 (6 bases). Per germline, CDR1 MNHEY and CDR2 SVGEGT. This CDR3 spans 14 amino acids. V shed 5 bases and J shed 2 bases, with 10 bases lying between them. CDR3 protein: CASSGQLGNQPQHF. In nucleotides, the CDR3 is TGTGCCAGCAGTGGACAGTTGGGCAATCAGCCCCAGCATTTT.

V gene TRBV5-4 combines with J gene TRBJ1-3; 8 bases are shared with TRBD1. The germline CDR1 and CDR2 sequences are SGHNT and YYREEE (reference sequence). Trimming removed 4 bases from V and 8 bases from J; junction bases left unmatched: 5. CDR3 length: 13 residues. The CDR3 DNA reads as TGTGCCAGCAGCATGGGACAGGCGGACACCATATATTTT. It codes for CASSMGQADTIYF.

This chain uses TRBV11-3 with TRBJ1-1; D is uncertain. The V gene lost 2 bases and the J gene lost 1 base, with 5 bases spanning the gap. CDR3 length equals 13 residues. In germline, CDR1 is SGHNT, CDR2 YENEEA. CDR3 DNA: TGTGCCAGCAGCTTAAGGAGGAACACTGAAGCTTTCTTT. This codes for CASSLRRNTEAFF.

The sample holds one count of this clone. V usage is TRBV9 and J usage is TRBJ2-1, with D perhaps matching TRBD2 (6 bases). Germline-derived CDR1 and CDR2 are SGDLS and YYNGEE. This CDR3 is 17 amino acids long. V dropped 0 bases and J dropped 0 bases, with 13 bases sitting between them. This CDR3 is CASSVGDGGSSYNEQFF. CDR3 nucleotide sequence: TGTGCCAGCAGCGTAGGTGACGGGGGAAGCTCCTACAATGAGCAGTTCTTC.

The genes are TRBV6-5 and TRBJ2-7; TRBD2 agrees at 8 bases. This CDR3 spans 16 amino acids. V lost 4 bases, J lost 2 bases, and 10 bases stayed unmatched. Per germline, CDR1 MNHEY and CDR2 SVGAGI. CDR3 DNA: TGTGCCAGCAGTTGGGGTACCCCGGGACTAGCCTACGAGCAGTACTTC. It specifies CASSWGTPGLAYEQYF.

As to this clone: The junction shows a germline mismatch at one end, possibly a read error. J is TRBJ2-6 and V is TRBV28, with D uncertain. The CDR3 covers 17 residues. Germline values: CDR1 MDHEN, CDR2 SYDVKM. The CDR3 nucleotides read TGTGCCAGCAGTTTACGATCTCTTAAGCCTGGTGCCAACGTCCTGACTTTC. The encoded protein is CASSLRSLKPGANVLTF. The full variable domain, completed using reference TRBV28 and TRBJ2-6, is DVKVTQSSRYLVKRTGEKVFLECVQDMDHENMFWYRQDPGLGLRLIYFSYDVKMKEKGDIPEGYSVSREKKERFSLILESASTNQTSMYLCASSLRSLKPGANVLTFGAGSRLTVL.

The chain couples TRBV10-3 to TRBJ2-1, with 16 bases matching TRBD2. CDR1 is ENHRY, CDR2 SYGVKD, per germline. V shed 0 bases and J 6 bases; nucleotides not matched to a gene: 8. CDR3 length: 19 residues. CDR3 region: CAISESEGLAGGPINEQFF. The CDR3 DNA sequence: TGTGCCATCAGTGAGTCGGAGGGACTAGCGGGGGGGCCGATCAATGAGCAGTTCTTC.